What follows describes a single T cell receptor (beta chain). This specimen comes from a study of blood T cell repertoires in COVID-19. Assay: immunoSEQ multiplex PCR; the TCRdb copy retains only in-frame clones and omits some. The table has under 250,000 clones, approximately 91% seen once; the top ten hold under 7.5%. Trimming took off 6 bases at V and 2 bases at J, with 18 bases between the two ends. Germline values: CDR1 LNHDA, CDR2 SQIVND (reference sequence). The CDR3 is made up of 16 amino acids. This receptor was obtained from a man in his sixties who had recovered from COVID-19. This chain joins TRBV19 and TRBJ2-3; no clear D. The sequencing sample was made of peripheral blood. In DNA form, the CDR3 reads TGTGCCAGTAGGGCCTCGGGTTGGCCTTCCACAGATACGCAGTATTTT. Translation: CASRASGWPSTDTQYF.